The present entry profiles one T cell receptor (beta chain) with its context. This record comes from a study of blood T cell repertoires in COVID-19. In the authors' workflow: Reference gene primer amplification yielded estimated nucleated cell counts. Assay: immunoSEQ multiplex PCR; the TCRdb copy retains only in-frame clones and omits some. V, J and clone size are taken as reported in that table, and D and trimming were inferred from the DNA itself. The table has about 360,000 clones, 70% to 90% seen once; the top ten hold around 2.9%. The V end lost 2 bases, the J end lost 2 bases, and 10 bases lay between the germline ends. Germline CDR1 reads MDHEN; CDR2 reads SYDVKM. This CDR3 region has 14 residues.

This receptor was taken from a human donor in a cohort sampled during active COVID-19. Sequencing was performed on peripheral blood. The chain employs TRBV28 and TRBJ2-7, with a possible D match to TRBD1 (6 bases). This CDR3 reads CASSLIDRPYEQYF. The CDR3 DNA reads TGTGCCAGCAGTTTAATCGACAGGCCCTACGAGCAGTACTTC.